This T cell receptor beta chain was captured by sequencing in a study of metastatic and nonmetastatic thyroid tumors. The overall study: A comparison of repertoires was made across blood and tumor or nodule tissue from malignant and benign thyroid patients. Study results and limitations: In both blood and tumor samples, TCR beta diversity was reported significantly higher for malignant than benign nodules.

Authors' methods: Differences in CDR3 between clinicopathological groups were drawn on to build a classifier intended to discriminate distant-metastatic papillary thyroid cancer patients. TCRdb re-called clones via MiXCR from the PCR reads. V and J calls and clone size were set by TCRdb, not the authors. The table has over 7,000 clones, roughly 31% seen once. Regarding this clone: The antigen is undetermined.

V dropped 0 bases and J dropped 2 bases, with 14 bases sitting between them. The CDR3 covers 16 residues. CDR1 and CDR2 from the germline V gene are MNHEY and SVGAGI. Thyroid surgery took place with no prior treatment in any patient. The sequenced material came from tumor tissue. This TCR derives from a female donor with papillary thyroid cancer or a benign thyroid nodule (not recorded which). Some clones in this sample may be carry-over from other donors' samples. The gene calls are TRBV6-5 and TRBJ2-7, with D maybe TRBD2 (5 bases). The CDR3 sequence is CASSYSSMDSAYEQYF. DNA of the CDR3: TGTGCCAGCAGTTACTCGAGTATGGACTCCGCCTACGAGCAGTACTTC.